One T cell receptor beta chain is described in this entry. Study processing details: By means of reference gene primer amplification, nucleated cell counts were estimated. Here immunoSEQ multiplex PCR was the method, and the copy in TCRdb shows in-frame clones only, minus some. D and trimming were read from the DNA, whereas the V and J calls and clone size are those reported in that table. The data show about 120,000 clones, more than 75% seen once. This specimen comes from a study of blood T cell repertoires in COVID-19. About the study: Donors in the United States, Italy and Spain gave samples during acute or convalescent COVID-19. From T cells, B-cell-depleted T cells, or PBMCs came the material, which was cDNA or gDNA.

Seattle's cohort entered during active infection and was followed longitudinally. The length of the CDR3 is 13 residues. Trimming left V 1 base short and J 6 bases short, with 7 bases between. Germline V gene sequence: CDR1 MDHEN, CDR2 SYDVKM. The TCR comes from a man aged 60 to 69 with COVID-19, enrolled during active disease. The sequenced sample was peripheral blood. The chain uses TRBV28 and TRBJ2-1, with no clear D. This chain's CDR3 is CASSLSQANEQFF. CDR3 nucleotide sequence: TGTGCCAGCAGTTTATCCCAAGCCAATGAGCAGTTCTTC.